This T cell receptor beta chain was retrieved from a study of T-cell memory formation after mild COVID-19. Broader study findings: Certain responding clones were present in pre-infection memory, suggesting participation of cross-reactive memory.

V was clipped by 0 bases and J by 4 bases, with 11 bases between them. The CDR3 covers 15 residues. CDR1 and CDR2 (germline): SGDLS, YYNGEE. TCRdb ran MiXCR on the 5' RACE reads and lists one entry per CDR3 protein. The sample records 300,000 or so distinct CDR3 sequences, roughly 16% being singletons. Concerning this clonotype: The antigen remains undetermined.

Input material: PBMCs or a T cell subset sorted from them (not recorded which). This clonotype was obtained from a man aged 18 to 29 who had mild COVID-19 (a few samples of this study predate the infection). Cell type and time point are not known. V and J are TRBV9 and TRBJ2-1, with D tentatively TRBD2 (6 bases). Here the CDR3 DNA reads TGTGCCAGCAGCGTAGACGGGGGACTTTACAATGAGCAGTTCTTC. As protein: CASSVDGGLYNEQFF.